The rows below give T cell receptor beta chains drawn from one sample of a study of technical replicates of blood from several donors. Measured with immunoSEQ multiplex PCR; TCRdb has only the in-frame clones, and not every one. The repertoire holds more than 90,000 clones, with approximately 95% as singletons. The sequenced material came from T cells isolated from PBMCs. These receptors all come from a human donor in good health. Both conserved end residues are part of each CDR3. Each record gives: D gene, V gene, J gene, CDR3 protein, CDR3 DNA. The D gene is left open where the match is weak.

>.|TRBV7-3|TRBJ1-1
CASSNLIRVGGGEAFF
TGTGCCAGCAGTAACCTTATAAGGGTTGGGGGGGGCGAAGCTTTCTTT
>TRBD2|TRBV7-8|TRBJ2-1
CASSFLAGNEQFF
TGTGCCAGCAGCTTCCTAGCGGGGAATGAGCAGTTCTTC
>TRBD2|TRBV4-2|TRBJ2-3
CASSQVLLAAQYF
TGTGCCAGCAGCCAAGTCCTTCTAGCGGCGCAGTATTTT
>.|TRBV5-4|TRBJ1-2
CASTKTAVANYGYTF
TGTGCCAGCACCAAGACTGCCGTGGCTAACTATGGCTACACCTTC
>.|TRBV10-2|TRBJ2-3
CASGAGATRRDTQYF
TGCGCCAGCGGGGCGGGGGCCACGCGGCGAGATACGCAGTATTTT
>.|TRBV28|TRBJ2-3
CASSLPSTDTQYF
TGTGCCAGCAGTCTACCTAGCACAGATACGCAGTATTTT
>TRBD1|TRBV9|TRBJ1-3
CASTSSGTERGNTIYF
TGTGCCAGTACCTCGAGTGGGACAGAGCGTGGAAACACCATATATTTT
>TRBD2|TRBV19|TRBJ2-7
CASKNSGTYYEQYF
TGTGCCAGTAAGAATAGCGGGACCTACTACGAGCAGTACTTC
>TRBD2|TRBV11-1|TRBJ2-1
CASSLEGGDEQFF
TGTGCCAGCAGCTTAGAGGGAGGGGATGAGCAGTTCTTC
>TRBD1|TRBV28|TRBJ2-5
CASSFDRATVETQYF
TGTGCCAGCAGTTTTGACAGGGCCACTGTAGAGACCCAGTACTTC
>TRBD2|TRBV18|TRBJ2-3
CASSPATSGTDTQYF
TGTGCCAGCTCACCGGCGACTAGCGGCACAGATACGCAGTATTTT
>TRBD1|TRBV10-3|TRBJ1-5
CAISESETGTSNQPQHF
TGTGCCATCAGTGAGTCTGAGACAGGGACCAGCAATCAGCCCCAGCATTTT